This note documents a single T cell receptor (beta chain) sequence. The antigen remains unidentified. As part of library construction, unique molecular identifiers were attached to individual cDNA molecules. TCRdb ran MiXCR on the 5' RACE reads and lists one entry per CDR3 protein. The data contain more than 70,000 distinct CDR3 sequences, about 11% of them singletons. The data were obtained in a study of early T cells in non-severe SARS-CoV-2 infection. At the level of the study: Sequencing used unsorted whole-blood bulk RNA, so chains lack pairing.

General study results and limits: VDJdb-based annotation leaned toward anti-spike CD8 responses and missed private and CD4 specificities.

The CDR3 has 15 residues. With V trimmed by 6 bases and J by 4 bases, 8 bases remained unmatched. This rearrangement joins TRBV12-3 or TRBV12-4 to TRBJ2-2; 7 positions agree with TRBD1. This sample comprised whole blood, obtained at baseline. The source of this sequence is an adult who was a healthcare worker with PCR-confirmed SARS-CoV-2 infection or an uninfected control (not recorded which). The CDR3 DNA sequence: TGTGCCAGCAGGGGCAGACAGGGCAGCACCGGGGAGCTGTTTTTT. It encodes CASRGRQGSTGELFF.